This T cell receptor beta chain stems from a study of OX40 agonist ivuxolimab in advanced cancers. The overall study: Ivuxolimab, which patients received intravenously every 2 weeks, was dosed at 0.01 to 10 mg/kg. Study-level findings and limits: Among the nonresponders, some also had low normalized T-cell clonal expansion.

Note on this clone: The antigen is not known.

The CDR3 covers 16 residues. Germline V lookup: CDR1 SGHRS, CDR2 YFSETQ. Losses at the gene ends were 3 bases for V and 7 bases for J; bases not matched to a gene: 9. Clones were read by immunoSEQ multiplex PCR, and TCRdb kept only the in-frame ones, dropping some. Of about 88,000 clones detected, more than 70% appear once; the ten largest clones hold about 0.2%. This chain links TRBV5-1 with TRBJ2-1; the match to TRBD2 covers 11 bases. The sequence derives from an adult with an advanced solid tumor such as melanoma, head and neck, liver or kidney cancer. The sample was CD4+ or CD8+ T cells sorted from blood, taken in a trial of the OX40 agonist ivuxolimab. CDR3 in DNA: TGCGCCAGCAGCTACTCGACTAGCGGGATAGGTAATGAGCAGTTCTTC. Its protein is CASSYSTSGIGNEQFF.